These T cell receptor beta chains were read from a single sample in a study of cytomegalovirus exposure and HLA in healthy donors. TCRdb's table, derived via immunoSEQ multiplex PCR, lists solely in-frame clones and lacks some. The table has about 190,000 clones, roughly 77% seen once; the top ten hold approximately 3.1%. Sequencing was performed on PBMCs. The receptors shown here come from a woman aged 25-40 years in good health and CMV-seropositive. CDR3s include the opening cysteine and the closing phenylalanine or tryptophan.

cdr3_aa	j_call	v_call
CASNAGTGSYNEQFF	TRBJ2-1	TRBV7-9
CASSLFTGYETQYF	TRBJ2-5	TRBV28
CASSPGIQETQYF	TRBJ2-5	TRBV11-2
CASSLSGTNYGYTF	TRBJ1-2	TRBV28
CASSLVGPRVVGRNIQYF	TRBJ2-4	TRBV11-2
CASSPYPTGLVGELFF	TRBJ2-2	TRBV2
CASSRLTVSTDTQYF	TRBJ2-3	TRBV7-6
CASSPRDRDTNTEAFF	TRBJ1-1	TRBV6-4
CASRQGNTIYF	TRBJ1-3	TRBV28
CASSQRINEKLFF	TRBJ1-4	TRBV5-1
CASSPNWATYEQYF	TRBJ2-7	TRBV5-5
CASSRSSGRDWETQYF	TRBJ2-5	TRBV28
CASSLSGGATGANVLTF	TRBJ2-6	TRBV5-4
CASSHLILVWPPDTQYF	TRBJ2-3	TRBV5-6
CASKTGGSNTEAFF	TRBJ1-1	TRBV19
CASSPSSANTGELFF	TRBJ2-2	TRBV6-5
CASSLYSGGKAEQFF	TRBJ2-1	TRBV4-1
CATSRSQVGRQNTEAFF	TRBJ1-1	TRBV15
CASRGLAGDGTGELFF	TRBJ2-2	TRBV5-4
CATRISGGGSYNEQFF	TRBJ2-1	TRBV4-2
CASSLRAGGPGEQFF	TRBJ2-1	TRBV7-9
CASSEIAGTYNEQFF	TRBJ2-1	TRBV6-4
CASSYAAPGNTDTQYF	TRBJ2-3	TRBV6-5
CASRRNREGNYGYTF	TRBJ1-2	TRBV6-5
CASSLVLDTEAFF	TRBJ1-1	TRBV7-9
CASSSWTGTYQETQYF	TRBJ2-5	TRBV28
CASSSLAGAGIGQYF	TRBJ2-7	TRBV7-8
CASRSRQGDNSPLHF	TRBJ1-6	TRBV5-1
CASSVAGLGTEAFF	TRBJ1-1	TRBV9
CASSFQGVSYNEQFF	TRBJ2-1	TRBV28
CASSFRGLGSEPQHF	TRBJ1-5	TRBV27
CAISEETGSYEQYF	TRBJ2-7	TRBV10-3
CASSLLRSSNTEAFF	TRBJ1-1	TRBV28
CASSEASAASREKLFF	TRBJ1-4	TRBV2
CASSLAGGGQNIQYF	TRBJ2-4	TRBV28
CAIRRDSATNEKLFF	TRBJ1-4	TRBV10-3
CSAPGTDTGELFF	TRBJ2-2	TRBV29-1
CASSPGQLGNTIYF	TRBJ1-3	TRBV23-1
CASGVDRSSYEQYF	TRBJ2-7	TRBV6-1
CASSLKRVMEGAEAFF	TRBJ1-1	TRBV5-6
CASRYSGSSYNEQFF	TRBJ2-1	TRBV6-1
CASSDRGKYGYTF	TRBJ1-2	TRBV6-4
CASSQAGSDTQYF	TRBJ2-3	TRBV7-9
CASSYSRTGELFF	TRBJ2-2	TRBV6-5
CASRQGRVGYTF	TRBJ1-2	TRBV28
CASSRLAGVNEQYF	TRBJ2-7	TRBV19
CASSLEGQLTDTQYF	TRBJ2-3	TRBV5-4
CASSSTLTAGELFF	TRBJ2-2	TRBV11-2